Shown below are 12 T cell receptor beta chains from a single sample sequenced in a study of blood T cells in healthy people across ages. PCR was performed a second time for about 7 to 12 cycles using a sample-barcoded 5' primer and a J-beta primer mix. Each CDR3 protein gets one entry after TCRdb re-called the 5' RACE reads with MiXCR. In the table there are 550,000 to 700,000 distinct CDR3 sequences, approximately 25% of which are singletons. Material for sequencing was blood. Receptors originate from a woman in her 70s in good health.

This sequence joins TRBV12-3 or TRBV12-4 and TRBJ2-7; 12 bases are a match to TRBD2. The J segment lost 2 bases and the V segment lost 5 bases, leaving 4 bases of the junction unmatched. This CDR3 is built from 15 residues. The CDR3 loop reads CASSPSGGAPYEQYF. Written as DNA, the CDR3 is TGTGCCAGCAGTCCTAGCGGGGGGGCCCCCTACGAGCAGTACTTC.

The V gene is TRBV28, the J gene TRBJ2-7, with a weak D call TRBD2 (5 bases). Germline V gene lookup returns CDR1 MDHEN and CDR2 SYDVKM. V lost 6 bases and J lost 6, with 9 bases in between. The CDR3 covers 11 residues. The CDR3 reads CASSYGIEQYF. The CDR3 DNA is TGTGCCAGCAGCTACGGGATCGAGCAGTACTTC.

The chain joins TRBV5-6 to TRBJ1-5; D call uncertain. The CDR3 sequence is 13 residues long. V was trimmed by 2 bases and J by 5 bases, leaving 8 bases between them. In germline, CDR1 is SGHDT, CDR2 YYEEEE. In DNA form, the CDR3 reads TGTGCCAGCAGCTTTTCTTCTGATCAGCCCCAGCATTTT. This sequence encodes CASSFSSDQPQHF.

This chain joins TRBV20-1 and TRBJ2-4, with D perhaps being TRBD1 or TRBD2 (7 bases each). CDR3 length: 14 amino acids. Germline lookup yields CDR1 DFQATT and CDR2 SNEGSKA (reference sequence). Between the trimmed V and J ends, which lost 0 bases and 6 bases, there was a span of 12 bases. The CDR3 bases are TGCAGTGCTAGAGATCAGGGGGGGGTAAACATTCAGTACTTC. Its protein product is CSARDQGGVNIQYF.

CDR3 amino acids: CASSAGQIQETQYF. In DNA, the CDR3 is TGTGCCAGCAGCGCGGGACAGATACAAGAGACCCAGTACTTC. The chain uses TRBV9 and TRBJ2-5; 7 bases agree with TRBD1. CDR1 is SGDLS and CDR2 is YYNGEE in the germline V gene. Trimming cost V 3 bases and J 2 bases; bases outside gene matches: 4. There are 14 residues in the CDR3.

This clonotype was observed a handful of times. CDR3 nucleotide sequence: TGTGCCAGCAGCATTGACAGGGTCCGTTACGAGACCCAGTACTTC. Its translation is CASSIDRVRYETQYF. V is TRBV7-9 and J is TRBJ2-5; 7 nucleotides align to TRBD1. CDR1 is SEHNR and CDR2 is FQNEAQ in the germline V gene (reference sequence). The CDR3 runs 15 residues. V was pared by 5 bases and J by 5 bases, with 11 bases of the junction left unmatched.

This chain connects TRBV6-6 to TRBJ1-2, with D hard to call. The CDR3 covers 14 residues. Germline CDR1 is MNHNY and CDR2 is SVGAGI (reference sequence). Trimming shortened V by 5 bases and J by 4 bases, and 14 bases separated the two germline ends. Here the CDR3 reads CASSTPTVCYGYTF. CDR3 sequence (DNA): TGTGCCAGCAGTACTCCGACGGTTTGCTATGGCTACACCTTC.

This clonotype appeared once. The junction shows a germline mismatch at one end, possibly a read error. The chain couples TRBV9 to TRBJ2-5; D is possibly TRBD2 (6 bases). The germline V gene encodes CDR1 SGDLS and CDR2 YYNGEE. The length of the CDR3 is 14 residues. The CDR3 loop reads CASGVAVLQETQYF. In nucleotides, the CDR3 is TGTGCCAGCGGCGTAGCGGTCCTCCAAGAGACCCAGTACTTC.

The chain carries TRBV20-1 and TRBJ1-4, with a weak D call TRBD1 (5 bases). With 0 bases removed from V and 7 bases from J, the gap between germline ends came to 15 bases. The CDR3 is 15 amino acids. Germline assignment: CDR1 DFQATT and CDR2 SNEGSKA (reference sequence). The CDR3 bases are TGCAGTGCTAGAGAGTCCGGGGCCCCTCGTGAAAAACTGTTTTTT. Translated: CSARESGAPREKLFF.

V and J are TRBV3-1 and TRBJ1-6, with D possibly TRBD1 on 6 matching bases. The CDR3 extends over 15 amino acids. Germline V gene data show CDR1 as LGHDT and CDR2 as YNNKEL (reference sequence). Trimming shortened V by 4 bases and J by 5 bases, and 12 bases separated the two germline ends. CDR3 coding DNA: TGTGCCAGCAGCCCAGGGGCGGTGGATAATTCACCCCTCCACTTT. It translates to CASSPGAVDNSPLHF. Variable domain in full (rest from reference TRBV3-1 and TRBJ1-6): DTAVSQTPKYLVTQMGNDKSIKCEQNLGHDTMYWYKQDSKKFLKIMFSYNNKELIINETVPNRFSPKSPDKAHLNLHINSLELGDSAVYFCASSPGAVDNSPLHFGNGTRLTVT.

The rearrangement joins TRBV20-1 to TRBJ2-3; TRBD1 might be the D (5 bases). The V end lost 1 base, the J end lost 2 bases, and 10 bases lay between the germline ends. Germline assignment: CDR1 DFQATT and CDR2 SNEGSKA (reference sequence). The CDR3 covers 14 residues. CDR3 loop: CSARAGRVTDTQYF. The CDR3 region has the DNA TGCAGTGCTAGAGCCGGCAGGGTCACAGATACGCAGTATTTT.

The rearrangement joins TRBV25-1 to TRBJ1-4, with D tentatively TRBD1 (5 bases). CDR1 and CDR2 from the germline V gene are MGHDK and SYGVNS. Between the trimmed V and J ends, which lost 3 bases and 7 bases, there was a span of 6 bases. The CDR3 runs to 12 residues. The CDR3 nucleotides read TGTGCCAGCAGTGAGCAGGGTGAAAAACTGTTTTTT. Encoded protein: CASSEQGEKLFF.